This entry is about one TCR beta chain. Its antigen is unidentified. Negatively enriched CD4+ T cells were divided by CD45RA into naive and memory. Source study methods: Filtering of immunoSEQ junctional sequences could not match full-length read filtering. Method: immunoSEQ multiplex PCR; TCRdb's copy keeps in-frame clones and lacks some. V and J calls plus clone size are reproduced from that table; the DNA served to infer D and trimming. The data contain roughly 1,100,000 clones, approximately 76% of them singletons. CDR3 length: 17 amino acids. Germline CDR1 reads ENHRY; CDR2 reads SYGVKD. V was shortened by 6 bases and J by 6 bases, with 24 bases between the two germline ends. These data originate in a study of shared clonotypes between healthy human individuals. Study-level background: Two female and a few male donors aged 18 to 49 were enrolled. Whole-study findings and limits: Rarefaction revealed incomplete sorted-subset sequencing despite large depth.

This TCR derives from a man aged 18 to 29 in good health. The rearrangement uses TRBV10-3 and TRBJ2-1; D perhaps matches TRBD1 (6 bases). The sequenced sample consisted of memory CD4+ T cells sorted from blood. Subset defined: CD45RA-negative fraction. The CDR3 sequence is CAISVDGTGYIANEQFF. The CDR3 DNA sequence: TGTGCCATCAGCGTTGATGGAACAGGGTATATTGCCAATGAGCAGTTCTTC.